These 30 T cell receptor beta chains originate from one sample sequenced in a study of T cells after yellow fever vaccination. Using its own MiXCR run on the 5' RACE reads, TCRdb lists one record per CDR3 protein. The sample has a few hundred thousand distinct CDR3 sequences; 6.5% to 8.5% are singletons. The specimen was PBMCs, collected around 45 days after the first yellow fever vaccination. Receptors were obtained from a young man who received the YFV17D yellow fever vaccine.

This clonotype was counted at least ten times. The J gene is TRBJ2-1, the V gene TRBV4-2; TRBD2 matches at 8 bases. Unmatched junction bases numbered 3, after V lost 3 bases and J lost 5 bases. In germline, CDR1 is LGHNA, CDR2 YNFKEQ. The CDR3 runs to 14 residues. This CDR3 is CASSQTRGDNEQFF. CDR3 DNA sequence: TGTGCCAGCAGCCAGACGCGGGGGGACAATGAGCAGTTCTTC.

In its sample, this clonotype was seen many times. The chain couples TRBV5-4 to TRBJ2-3; 11 bases are shared with TRBD2. This CDR3 spans 16 amino acids. V was pared by 2 bases and J by 7 bases, with 9 bases of the junction left unmatched. CDR1 is SGHNT, CDR2 YYREEE, per germline (reference sequence). This CDR3 reads CASSLFLAGGMNTQYF. The DNA for the CDR3 is TGTGCCAGCAGCTTATTTCTAGCGGGGGGTATGAATACGCAGTATTTT. The full variable domain, with the rest looked up from reference TRBV5-4 and TRBJ2-3, is ETGVTQSPTHLIKTRGQQVTLRCSSQSGHNTVSWYQQALGQGPQFIFQYYREEENGRGNFPPRFSGLQFPNYSSELNVNALELDDSALYLCASSLFLAGGMNTQYFGPGTRLTVL.

Concerning this clonotype: The junction departs from germline at one end; a sequencing error may be responsible. This chain links TRBV5-1 with TRBJ2-1; 8 positions match TRBD2. The CDR3 is 17 amino acids. Per the germline V gene, CDR1 is SGHRS and CDR2 is YFSETQ. As DNA, the CDR3 is TGCTCCAGCAGCCCGGGGGGGACTCTGAGCTCCTACAATGAGCAGTTCTTC. Its translation: CSSSPGGTLSSYNEQFF.

The chain has TRBV24-1 and TRBJ2-1, with D perhaps being TRBD1 or TRBD2 (6 bases each). This CDR3 spans 15 amino acids. The germline V gene encodes CDR1 KGHDR and CDR2 SFDVKD. Deletions cut 7 bases from V and 1 base from J, with 13 bases between. CDR3 sequence (DNA): TGTGCCACCAGCGCAAGGGGGGCATCCTACAATGAGCAGTTCTTC. It codes for CATSARGASYNEQFF.

This clonotype was seen a handful of times. The rearrangement joins TRBV9 to TRBJ2-7; perhaps D is TRBD1 or TRBD2 (5 bases each). Trimming removed 4 bases from V and 4 bases from J, with 15 bases in between. The CDR3 is made up of 14 amino acids. The germline CDR1 and CDR2 sequences are SGDLS and YYNGEE. The CDR3: CASSPERGNYEQYF. The CDR3 DNA follows: TGTGCCAGCAGCCCAGAGAGGGGTAATTACGAGCAGTACTTC.

This clonotype was observed a few times. The chain carries TRBV14 and TRBJ2-1; no clear D gene. In germline, CDR1 is SGHDN, CDR2 FVKESK. Deletions cut 0 bases from V and 0 bases from J, with 9 bases between. The CDR3 is made up of 16 amino acids. The CDR3 protein is CASSQDYISSYNEQFF. CDR3 sequence (DNA): TGTGCCAGCAGCCAAGATTACATCAGCTCCTACAATGAGCAGTTCTTC.

In this sample, this clonotype turned up many times. This chain uses TRBV28 with TRBJ1-6; D is unclear. V was shortened by 6 bases and J by 7 bases, with 16 bases between the two germline ends. CDR3 length equals 15 residues. CDR1 and CDR2 (germline): MDHEN, SYDVKM. CDR3 DNA sequence: TGTGCCAGCAGCCCTTCCAGCCTCCTCAATTCACCCCTCCACTTT. Its protein product is CASSPSSLLNSPLHF.

This clonotype was recorded many times. J is TRBJ1-4 and V is TRBV7-2; a possible D gene is TRBD1 (5 bases). This CDR3 is built from 14 residues. Germline-derived CDR1 and CDR2 are SGHTA and FQGNSA. The V gene lost 5 bases and the J gene lost 5 bases, with 12 bases spanning the gap. Written as DNA, the CDR3 is TGTGCCAGCAGCCCCGACAGTAACAATGAAAAACTGTTTTTT. This gives the protein CASSPDSNNEKLFF. Based on the CDR3 plus reference TRBV7-2 and TRBJ1-4, the full variable domain is GAGVSQSPSNKVTEKGKDVELRCDPISGHTALYWYRQSLGQGLEFLIYFQGNSAPDKSGLPSDRFSAERTGGSVSTLTIQRTQQEDSAVYLCASSPDSNNEKLFFGSGTQLSVL.

This clonotype was detected only a few times. The chain carries TRBV2 and TRBJ2-5, with 10 nucleotides matching TRBD1. Germline V gives CDR1 SNHLY, CDR2 FYNNEI. Trimming took 6 bases from V and 5 from J; bases not matched to a gene: 6. CDR3 length equals 14 residues. CDR3: CASRKRQGAETQYF. CDR3 in DNA: TGTGCCAGCAGGAAACGACAGGGGGCGGAGACCCAGTACTTC.

The table lists this clonotype with many counts. V is TRBV7-2 and J is TRBJ2-6; D not certain. The ends were cut back, 5 bases at V and 3 bases at J, with 5 bases in the middle. The germline V gene has CDR1 SGHTA and CDR2 FQGNSA. The CDR3 totals 13 residues. CDR3 region: CASSISGANVLTF. The DNA of the CDR3 is TGTGCCAGCAGCATCAGTGGGGCCAACGTCCTGACTTTC.

This clonotype was detected a few times. The J gene is TRBJ1-5, the V gene TRBV21-1. TRBV21-1 is recorded as a pseudogene. The CDR3 consists of 18 residues. The CDR3 nucleotides are TGTGCCAGCAGCAAAGCTAGATCTCGGTTACAGTACAATCAGCCCCAGCATTTT. This codes for CASSKARSRLQYNQPQHF.

The table lists this clonotype with a few counts. The V and J genes are TRBV7-9 and TRBJ2-2; D is uncertain. The ends were cut back, 6 bases at V and 2 bases at J, with 10 bases in the middle. The CDR3 totals 14 residues. The germline V gene encodes CDR1 SEHNR and CDR2 FQNEAQ (reference sequence). The CDR3 region is CASRDPINTGELFF. CDR3 coding DNA: TGTGCCAGCAGGGACCCAATCAACACCGGGGAGCTGTTTTTT.

This clonotype turned up a few times. The J gene is TRBJ2-3, the V gene TRBV7-2; 13 bases agree with TRBD2. The length of the CDR3 is 16 residues. Germline V lookup: CDR1 SGHTA, CDR2 FQGNSA. V lost 4 bases, J lost 4 bases, and 5 bases stayed unmatched. The CDR3: CASSSTSGGASDTQYF. CDR3 bases: TGTGCCAGCAGCTCTACTAGCGGGGGGGCCTCAGATACGCAGTATTTT.

The chain has TRBV19 and TRBJ2-1, with D perhaps TRBD2 (6 bases). The ends were cut back, 4 bases at V and 9 bases at J, with 19 bases in the middle. The length of the CDR3 is 15 residues. Germline V CDR1 and CDR2: LNHDA, SQIVND (reference sequence). The CDR3 sequence: CASSTAAGAKGEQFF. In DNA form, the CDR3 reads TGTGCCAGTAGTACGGCAGCGGGTGCTAAAGGTGAGCAGTTCTTC. Variable domain in full (rest from reference TRBV19 and TRBJ2-1): DGGITQSPKYLFRKEGQNVTLSCEQNLNHDAMYWYRQDPGQGLRLIYYSQIVNDFQKGDIAEGYSVSREKKESFPLTVTSAQKNPTAFYLCASSTAAGAKGEQFFGPGTRLTVL.

This clonotype was seen a few times. The rearrangement links TRBV5-1 to TRBJ2-3; D unresolved. V lost 2 bases, J lost 2 bases, and 12 bases lay in between. Germline loops: CDR1 SGHRS, CDR2 YFSETQ. The CDR3 runs 15 residues. CDR3 residues: CASSLGGLNTDTQYF. CDR3 DNA sequence: TGCGCCAGCAGCTTAGGTGGGCTAAACACAGATACGCAGTATTTT.

Only a few counts were recorded for this clonotype. This sequence joins TRBV20-1 and TRBJ2-5; 7 positions agree with TRBD1. Germline V lookup: CDR1 DFQATT, CDR2 SNEGSKA (reference sequence). Trimming at V came to 5 bases and at J to 4 bases, leaving 10 bases not matched to a gene. The CDR3 is made up of 14 amino acids. The CDR3 sequence is CSAPPTGSGETQYF. DNA for the CDR3: TGCAGTGCTCCTCCGACAGGGTCGGGAGAGACCCAGTACTTC.

This clonotype was observed many times. The chain combines TRBV28 with TRBJ1-6, with D possibly TRBD1 on 5 matching bases. Per the germline V gene, CDR1 is MDHEN and CDR2 is SYDVKM. The ends were cut back, 6 bases at V and 1 base at J, with 7 bases in the middle. The length of the CDR3 is 14 residues. The CDR3 sequence: CASSSGSYNSPLHF. CDR3 nucleotides: TGTGCCAGCAGCTCAGGGTCCTATAATTCACCCCTCCACTTT.

The chain joins TRBV11-2 to TRBJ1-2; D uncertain. Germline V gives CDR1 SGHAT, CDR2 FQNNGV. This CDR3 comprises 14 residues. V lost 2 bases and J lost 7, with 14 bases in between. The CDR3 DNA is TGTGCCAGCAGCTTAAGCCCAGGAGCTCCTGGCTACACCTTC. It specifies CASSLSPGAPGYTF.

The J gene is TRBJ1-1, the V gene TRBV7-2; no clear D gene. There are 14 residues in the CDR3. The V end was cut by 2 bases, the J end by 9 bases, with 16 bases between. Germline CDR1 reads SGHTA; CDR2 reads FQGNSA. The CDR3 loop is CASSLPVALPQAFF. CDR3 in DNA: TGTGCCAGCAGCTTACCCGTCGCCTTGCCTCAAGCTTTCTTT.

The sample holds many counts of this clonotype. The gene calls are TRBV12-3 or TRBV12-4 and TRBJ2-7; D may match TRBD1 or TRBD2 (5 bases each). This CDR3 region has 12 residues. V was clipped by 3 bases and J by 4 bases, with 7 bases between them. The CDR3 protein is CASSLRGYEQYF. The DNA for the CDR3 is TGTGCCAGCAGTTTGAGGGGTTACGAGCAGTACTTC.

V is TRBV5-1 and J is TRBJ2-3; D tentatively fits TRBD1 or TRBD2 (6 bases each). Trimming pared 4 bases from V and 2 bases from J, leaving 14 bases between. The length of the CDR3 is 15 residues. Germline loops: CDR1 SGHRS, CDR2 YFSETQ. CDR3 bases: TGCGCCAGCAGCGGGGGGCAATATAACACAGATACGCAGTATTTT. This translates into CASSGGQYNTDTQYF. The full variable domain, its missing parts supplied by reference TRBV5-1 and TRBJ2-3, is KAGVTQTPRYLIKTRGQQVTLSCSPISGHRSVSWYQQTPGQGLQFLFEYFSETQRNKGNFPGRFSGRQFSNSRSEMNVSTLELGDSALYLCASSGGQYNTDTQYFGPGTRLTVL.

In the case of this clonotype: The junction does not match germline at one end; this may be a read error. The rearrangement links TRBV5-1 to TRBJ2-3; weak D call: TRBD2 (5 bases). This CDR3 has 16 amino acids. Germline V gives CDR1 SGHRS, CDR2 YFSETQ. CDR3 residues: CASSLDWASSTDTQYF. The CDR3 DNA follows: TGCGCCAGCAGTTTGGACTGGGCTTCTAGCACAGATACGCAGTATTTT.

This rearrangement joins TRBV7-9 to TRBJ1-4; D is ambiguous. Germline V gives CDR1 SEHNR, CDR2 FQNEAQ (reference sequence). The CDR3 has 13 amino acids. The V end was cut by 1 base, the J end by 5 bases, with 5 bases between. The CDR3 here is CASSLVSNEKLFF. The CDR3 region has the DNA TGTGCCAGCAGCTTAGTATCCAATGAAAAACTGTTTTTT. The full variable domain, its missing parts supplied by reference TRBV7-9 and TRBJ1-4, is DTGVSQNPRHKITKRGQNVTFRCDPISEHNRLYWYRQTLGQGPEFLTYFQNEAQLEKSRLLSDRFSAERPKGSFSTLEIQRTEQGDSAMYLCASSLVSNEKLFFGSGTQLSVL.

The chain joins TRBV2 to TRBJ2-5; D not resolved. Germline CDR1 reads SNHLY; CDR2 reads FYNNEI. V shed 4 bases and J shed 1 base, with 7 bases lying between them. The length of the CDR3 is 13 residues. The CDR3 DNA is TGTGCCAGCAGTGGTCCTCTCCAAGAGACCCAGTACTTC. This encodes CASSGPLQETQYF.

The chain has TRBV5-7 and TRBJ2-7; TRBD1 matches at 10 bases. TRBV5-7 is an open reading frame whose function is uncertain. This CDR3 comprises 14 residues. V lost 5 bases to trimming and J lost 3 bases; unmatched junction nucleotides: 5. CDR3 region: CASSGTGVNYEQYF. For the CDR3, the DNA is TGTGCCAGCAGTGGGACAGGGGTGAACTACGAGCAGTACTTC.

This clonotype showed up just a few times. The J gene is TRBJ2-2, the V gene TRBV10-3; maybe TRBD1 (6 bases). V shed 10 bases and J shed 7 bases, with 16 bases lying between them. This CDR3 spans 13 amino acids. CDR1 is ENHRY and CDR2 is SYGVKD in the germline V gene. CDR3 coding DNA: TGTGCCACCCTACAGGGTTGGAACGGGGAGCTGTTTTTT. The encoded protein is CATLQGWNGELFF.

The V and J genes are TRBV5-6 and TRBJ1-4; no clear D gene. Germline V lookup: CDR1 SGHDT, CDR2 YYEEEE. The CDR3 contains 15 residues. V lost 4 bases and J lost 10, with 20 bases in between. CDR3 nucleotides: TGTGCCAGCAGCACTGGCGTTGGGAGTTGGGGAAAACTGTTTTTT. It codes for CASSTGVGSWGKLFF.

The chain combines TRBV5-1 with TRBJ2-2, with D uncertain. The CDR3 runs 14 residues. V dropped 7 bases and J dropped 0 bases, with 10 bases sitting between them. Germline CDR1 is SGHRS and CDR2 is YFSETQ. CDR3 nucleotides: TGCGCCAGCGATTCCCTACCGAACACCGGGGAGCTGTTTTTT. Amino acid sequence: CASDSLPNTGELFF.

This clonotype was counted ten times or more. The chain joins TRBV15 to TRBJ2-1, with no clear D. Germline-derived CDR1 and CDR2 are LNHNV and YYDKDF (reference sequence). V dropped 1 base and J dropped 3 bases, with 4 bases sitting between them. The CDR3 contains 13 residues. This CDR3 reads CATSRVFYNEQFF. DNA of the CDR3: TGTGCCACCAGCAGAGTGTTCTACAATGAGCAGTTCTTC.

The gene calls are TRBV28 and TRBJ1-2; D not resolved. The CDR3 is 16 amino acids. V lost 3 bases and J 8 bases, leaving 22 bases between the germline ends. Germline V gene sequence: CDR1 MDHEN, CDR2 SYDVKM. CDR3 nucleotides: TGTGCCAGCAGTTTCCCTCGACCCCCGGGGTTCTTAGGCTACACCTTC. Translated: CASSFPRPPGFLGYTF.